Following are 2 T cell receptor beta chains from one sample sequenced in a study of blood T cells in healthy people across ages. PCR was performed a second time for about 6 to 11 cycles using a sample-barcoded 5' primer and a J-beta primer mix. TCRdb redid the calling of the 5' RACE reads with MiXCR, one entry per CDR3 protein. The sample yields around 800,000 distinct CDR3 sequences, about 47% seen once. Sequencing was done on a sample of blood. The receptors derive from a man at least 80 years old in good health.

This sequence joins TRBV4-2 and TRBJ2-4; the match to TRBD2 covers 8 bases. Judging by the DNA end, TRBJ2-7 fits better; the J call may be wrong. CDR3 size: 16 residues. Germline V CDR1 and CDR2: LGHNA, YNFKEQ. For the CDR3, the DNA is TGTGCCAGCAGCCAAGAGGCCACTAACGGGAGGGCCGAGCAGTACTTC. Translation: CASSQEATNGRAEQYF.

This clonotype was seen a few times. The rearrangement links TRBV28 to TRBJ2-6; 7 bases fit TRBD2. After removal of 3 bases from V and 1 base from J, the junction contained 9 bases not matched to a gene. The CDR3 contains 18 residues. In germline, CDR1 is MDHEN, CDR2 SYDVKM. The CDR3 coding sequence is TGTGCCAGCAGTTTCCCCGGGGAGGGTGTATCTGGGGCCAACGTCCTGACTTTC. This translates into CASSFPGEGVSGANVLTF.